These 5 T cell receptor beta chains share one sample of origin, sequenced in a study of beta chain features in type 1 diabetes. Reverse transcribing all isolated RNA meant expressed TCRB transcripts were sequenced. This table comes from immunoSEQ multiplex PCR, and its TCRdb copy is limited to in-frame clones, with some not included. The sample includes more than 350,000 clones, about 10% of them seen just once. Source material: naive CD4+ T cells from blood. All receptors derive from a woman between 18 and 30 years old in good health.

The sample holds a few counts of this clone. The CDR3 nucleotides are TGCGCCAGCAGCTTGTTTCCCCAGGGGGCGTCGAACACTGAAGCTTTCTTT. This translates into CASSLFPQGASNTEAFF. This chain uses TRBV5-1 with TRBJ1-1; 8 bases map to TRBD1. There are 17 residues in the CDR3. Germline assignment: CDR1 SGHRS and CDR2 YFSETQ. The trim removed 1 base at V and 1 base at J, leaving 9 bases unmatched.

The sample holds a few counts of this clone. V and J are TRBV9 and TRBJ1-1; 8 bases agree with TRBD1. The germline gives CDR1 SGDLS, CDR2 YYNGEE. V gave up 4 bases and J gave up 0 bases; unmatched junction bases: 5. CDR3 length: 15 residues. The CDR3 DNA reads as TGTGCCAGCAGCCCGCGGACAGGGATGAACACTGAAGCTTTCTTT. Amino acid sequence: CASSPRTGMNTEAFF.

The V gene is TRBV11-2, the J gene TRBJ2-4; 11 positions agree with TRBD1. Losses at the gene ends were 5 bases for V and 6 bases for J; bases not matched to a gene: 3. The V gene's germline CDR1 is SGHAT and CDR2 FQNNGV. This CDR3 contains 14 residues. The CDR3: CASSTGTGGNIQYF. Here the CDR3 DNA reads TGTGCCAGCAGCACCGGGACAGGGGGAAACATTCAGTACTTC.

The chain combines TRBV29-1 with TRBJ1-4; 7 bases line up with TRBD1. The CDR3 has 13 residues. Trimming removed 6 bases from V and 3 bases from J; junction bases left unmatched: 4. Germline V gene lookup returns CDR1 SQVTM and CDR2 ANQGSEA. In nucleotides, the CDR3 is TGCAGCGTCTCGGGACAGCCTAATGAAAAACTGTTTTTT. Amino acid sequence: CSVSGQPNEKLFF.

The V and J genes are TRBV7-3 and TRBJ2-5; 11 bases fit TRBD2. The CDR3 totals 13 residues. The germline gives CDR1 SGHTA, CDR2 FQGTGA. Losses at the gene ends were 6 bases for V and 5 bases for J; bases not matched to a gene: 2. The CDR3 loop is CASRGTSGETQYF. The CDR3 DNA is TGTGCCAGCAGGGGGACTAGCGGCGAGACCCAGTACTTC.